These T cell receptor beta chains were read from a single sample in a study of cytomegalovirus exposure and HLA in healthy donors. This table comes from immunoSEQ multiplex PCR, and its TCRdb copy is limited to in-frame clones, with some not included. The sample has about 160,000 clones, around three quarters seen once. Sample: PBMCs. These receptors were obtained from a man aged 35 to 55 in good health and CMV-seronegative. Both conserved end residues are part of each CDR3. Each record gives: CDR3 DNA, CDR3 protein, D gene, J gene, clone size, V gene. The D gene is left open where the match is weak. A row's size may be missing; if present it is once, few, many or a size class.

CDR3nt: TGTGCCAGCAGCCAAGATACAGGGGCCAGGGGTGAGCAGTTCTTC
CDR3aa: CASSQDTGARGEQFF
d_gene: TRBD1
j_gene: TRBJ2-1
abundance: -
v_gene: TRBV14

CDR3nt: TGCGCCAGCAGCTGGGGGGGCGCTGGGGCCAACGGCCTGACTTTC
CDR3aa: CASSWGGAGANGLTF
d_gene: -
j_gene: TRBJ2-6
abundance: once
v_gene: TRBV5-1

CDR3nt: TGTGCCAGCAGCTTAGGTCAGGGGAAGATTTCTGAAGCTTTCTTT
CDR3aa: CASSLGQGKISEAFF
d_gene: -
j_gene: TRBJ1-1
abundance: -
v_gene: TRBV7-9

CDR3nt: TGTGCCAGCAGCCAACATGCAAGAGGCTACAATGAGCAGTTCTTC
CDR3aa: CASSQHARGYNEQFF
d_gene: -
j_gene: TRBJ2-1
abundance: -
v_gene: TRBV7-9

CDR3nt: TGTGCCACCCTTAGCGGGACCTCCTACGAGCAGTACTTC
CDR3aa: CATLSGTSYEQYF
d_gene: TRBD2
j_gene: TRBJ2-7
abundance: -
v_gene: TRBV28

CDR3nt: TGTGCCAGCAGTCCCTCACCGGTCTCCTACGAGCAGTACTTC
CDR3aa: CASSPSPVSYEQYF
d_gene: -
j_gene: TRBJ2-7
abundance: -
v_gene: TRBV28

CDR3nt: TGTGCCACCAGCAGAGGGGCAGGATCGAACACCGGGGAGCTGTTTTTT
CDR3aa: CATSRGAGSNTGELFF
d_gene: -
j_gene: TRBJ2-2
abundance: -
v_gene: TRBV15

CDR3nt: TGTGCCAGCACGACGGGTGGTCAGCCCCAGCATTTT
CDR3aa: CASTTGGQPQHF
d_gene: -
j_gene: TRBJ1-5
abundance: -
v_gene: TRBV6-5

CDR3nt: TGTGCCAGCAGCTTTGGGGGAGGAACAGATACGCAGTATTTT
CDR3aa: CASSFGGGTDTQYF
d_gene: -
j_gene: TRBJ2-3
abundance: -
v_gene: TRBV7-2

CDR3nt: TGCGCCAGCAGCCAAGCGACCCCCGGGGAAAGCACCGGGGAGCTGTTTTTT
CDR3aa: CASSQATPGESTGELFF
d_gene: -
j_gene: TRBJ2-2
abundance: -
v_gene: TRBV4-1

CDR3nt: TGTGCCATCAGTGAGTCCCAGGGAATTAATGGCTACACCTTC
CDR3aa: CAISESQGINGYTF
d_gene: -
j_gene: TRBJ1-2
abundance: few
v_gene: TRBV10-3

CDR3nt: TGTGCTAGTGGTTTGGTACCCGAACTGACTAGCGGGAGGCACCAAGAGACCCAGTACTTC
CDR3aa: CASGLVPELTSGRHQETQYF
d_gene: TRBD2
j_gene: TRBJ2-5
abundance: -
v_gene: TRBV12-5

CDR3nt: TGTGCCTGGAGTGTAAGTCTGGGGGCGGATGGCTACACCTTC
CDR3aa: CAWSVSLGADGYTF
d_gene: -
j_gene: TRBJ1-2
abundance: -
v_gene: TRBV30

CDR3nt: TGTGCCAGCAGTATGGGCGGGAACCAAGAGACCCAGTACTTC
CDR3aa: CASSMGGNQETQYF
d_gene: -
j_gene: TRBJ2-5
abundance: -
v_gene: TRBV6-1

CDR3nt: TGCAGTGCTATAGCGGGATATGAGCAGTTCTTC
CDR3aa: CSAIAGYEQFF
d_gene: TRBD2
j_gene: TRBJ2-1
abundance: few
v_gene: TRBV20-1

CDR3nt: TGTGCCAGCAGCGAAATTGGACAGGTATCCTACGAGCAGTACTTC
CDR3aa: CASSEIGQVSYEQYF
d_gene: TRBD1
j_gene: TRBJ2-7
abundance: -
v_gene: TRBV5-4

CDR3nt: TGTGCCAGTAGTCTTGGGACTAGCGGGCCTCGAGATACGCAGTATTTT
CDR3aa: CASSLGTSGPRDTQYF
d_gene: TRBD2
j_gene: TRBJ2-3
abundance: once
v_gene: TRBV19

CDR3nt: TGTGCCAGCAGTGACCCCGGGACAACTAACTATGGCTACACCTTC
CDR3aa: CASSDPGTTNYGYTF
d_gene: -
j_gene: TRBJ1-2
abundance: -
v_gene: TRBV25-1

CDR3nt: TGCAGTCCGACTAGTTCAGACGAGCAGTTCTTC
CDR3aa: CSPTSSDEQFF
d_gene: -
j_gene: TRBJ2-1
abundance: -
v_gene: TRBV20-1

CDR3nt: TGTGCCAGCAGCTTTGGCGGGGGGAACACCGGGGAGCTGTTTTTT
CDR3aa: CASSFGGGNTGELFF
d_gene: TRBD2
j_gene: TRBJ2-2
abundance: -
v_gene: TRBV5-6

CDR3nt: TGTGCCCTAAGCCCGGGGGGCGCCAAAAACAGTCAGTACTTC
CDR3aa: CALSPGGAKNSQYF
d_gene: -
j_gene: TRBJ2-4
abundance: -
v_gene: TRBV30

CDR3nt: TGCAGCGTTGAAGATCTTACTAGCGGCAAGTACTTC
CDR3aa: CSVEDLTSGKYF
d_gene: TRBD2
j_gene: TRBJ2-5
abundance: -
v_gene: TRBV29-1

CDR3nt: TGTGCCAGCAGTTACTCGGACAGCGGTACTGAAGCTTTCTTT
CDR3aa: CASSYSDSGTEAFF
d_gene: -
j_gene: TRBJ1-1
abundance: -
v_gene: TRBV6-5

CDR3nt: TGTGCCAGCACCTTGACAGGGAACACCGGGGAGCTGTTTTTT
CDR3aa: CASTLTGNTGELFF
d_gene: -
j_gene: TRBJ2-2
abundance: -
v_gene: TRBV7-3

CDR3nt: TGTGCCAGCAGAAGGGACCCCCGGGGGGAGCAGTTCTTC
CDR3aa: CASRRDPRGEQFF
d_gene: -
j_gene: TRBJ2-1
abundance: -
v_gene: TRBV6-5

CDR3nt: TGTGCCAGCAGAACAGGGGGCGCGAGTGAGACCCAGTACTTC
CDR3aa: CASRTGGASETQYF
d_gene: TRBD1
j_gene: TRBJ2-5
abundance: -
v_gene: TRBV7-2

CDR3nt: TGCGCCAGCAGCTTTACGGGAGGGGCGAACACCGGGGAGCTGTTTTTT
CDR3aa: CASSFTGGANTGELFF
d_gene: TRBD2
j_gene: TRBJ2-2
abundance: once
v_gene: TRBV5-1

CDR3nt: TGCGCCAGCAGCCAAGTAAGTGGGAGGCCCACCGGGGAGCTGTTTTTT
CDR3aa: CASSQVSGRPTGELFF
d_gene: -
j_gene: TRBJ2-2
abundance: -
v_gene: TRBV4-1

CDR3nt: TGTGCCAGCAGCGCAAACGGACAGGGAGGGGACGAGCAGTACTTC
CDR3aa: CASSANGQGGDEQYF
d_gene: -
j_gene: TRBJ2-7
abundance: -
v_gene: TRBV2

CDR3nt: TGCGCCAGCACACCCCGCGGTGGCAATGAGCAGTTCTTC
CDR3aa: CASTPRGGNEQFF
d_gene: -
j_gene: TRBJ2-1
abundance: -
v_gene: TRBV4-1

CDR3nt: TGCGCCAGCACCAACACTTGGGCTCCCCCTCAGCCCCAGCATTTT
CDR3aa: CASTNTWAPPQPQHF
d_gene: -
j_gene: TRBJ1-5
abundance: once
v_gene: TRBV23-1